Included here is one T cell receptor beta chain sequence, with context. Individuals aged roughly 18 to 90 years were recruited from 20 to 25 US areas. Each participant's cohort was designated according to participant-reported clinical history. Donors in Cohort 3 who had recovered were those with two negative PCRs, healthcare professional clearance, or resolution of their symptoms. The source of the sample is a study of blood T cell repertoires in COVID-19. The J segment lost 5 bases and the V segment lost 1 base, leaving 6 bases of the junction unmatched. Germline loops: CDR1 SGHTS, CDR2 YDEGEE. This CDR3 contains 14 residues. Methods used by the authors: From reference gene primer amplification, estimates of nucleated cell counts were derived. Clones were sequenced by immunoSEQ multiplex PCR, and TCRdb holds only the in-frame ones, with some missing. The V and J calls and clone size are taken from that table; D and trimming were inferred from the DNA. The table lists roughly 230,000 clones, 84% of them singletons, with around 3.6% in the top ten.

The sequencing sample was made of PBMCs or T cells enriched from blood (not recorded which). This TCR was recovered from a man aged 50-59 years who had recovered from COVID-19. The V gene is TRBV5-8, the J gene TRBJ2-7, with 7 bases fitting TRBD2. The CDR3 loop reads CASSLMAGANEQYF. Written as DNA, the CDR3 is TGTGCCAGCAGCTTGATGGCGGGAGCGAACGAGCAGTACTTC.